The present entry profiles one TCR beta chain with its context. Cohort placement rested on clinical history that participants reported themselves. The sample comes from a study of blood T cell repertoires in COVID-19. Germline V lookup: CDR1 SGHDN, CDR2 FVKESK. The CDR3 has 14 residues. V gave up 4 bases and J gave up 8 bases; unmatched junction bases: 7. In the study's own analysis: Quantification of nucleated cells was approximated via reference gene primer amplification. Here immunoSEQ multiplex PCR was the method, and the copy in TCRdb shows in-frame clones only, minus some. From that table come the V and J calls and clone size; the DNA was used to work out D and trimming. The sample shows fewer than 200,000 clones, about 90% of them seen only once.

The sequence was obtained from a human donor with acute COVID-19. The donor label of this sample is uncertain. The rearrangement uses TRBV14 and TRBJ2-4, with 8 positions matching TRBD1. The sample comprised PBMCs or T cells enriched from blood (not recorded which). The CDR3 nucleotides are TGTGCCAGCAGCCTTATTGGACAGGGTGACATTCAGTACTTC. Amino acids: CASSLIGQGDIQYF. The full variable domain, in which reference TRBV14 and TRBJ2-4 provide the parts outside the CDR3, is EAGVTQFPSHSVIEKGQTVTLRCDPISGHDNLYWYRRVMGKEIKFLLHFVKESKQDESGMPNNRFLAERTGGTYSTLKVQPAELEDSGVYFCASSLIGQGDIQYFGAGTRLSVL.